The 29 T cell receptor beta chains presented below share a single source sample, sequenced in a study of Graves' ophthalmopathy and Graves' hyperthyroidism. RNA transcripts yielded amplified TCR beta CDR3 regions. After a first-round RT-PCR with HTBI primers, a second-round multiplex PCR was run. A single record per CDR3 protein comes from TCRdb applying MiXCR to the multiplex PCR reads. The sample lists hundreds of thousands of distinct CDR3 sequences; over 20% were seen once. The sample comprised peripheral blood. The receptors derive from a woman under 30 with stable Graves' hyperthyroidism.

This clonotype was recorded at least ten times. The rearrangement links TRBV28 to TRBJ2-4, with D unresolved. Germline-derived CDR1 and CDR2 are MDHEN and SYDVKM. The CDR3 loop spans 17 amino acids. The V gene lost 2 bases and the J gene lost 1 base, with 15 bases spanning the gap. CDR3 protein: CASSLKIQSPAKNIQYF. CDR3 DNA sequence: TGTGCCAGCAGTTTAAAGATTCAGTCTCCGGCCAAAAACATTCAGTACTTC.

This clonotype was recorded at least ten times. The chain recombines TRBV10-3 with TRBJ2-7; D remains ambiguous. With 4 bases removed from V and 8 bases from J, the gap between germline ends came to 12 bases. The V gene's germline CDR1 is ENHRY and CDR2 SYGVKD. The CDR3 is 12 amino acids. The CDR3 DNA reads as TGTGCCATCAGTGTGGGTCAGGTAAAGCAGTACTTC. The encoded protein is CAISVGQVKQYF.

Ten or more counts support this clonotype. This chain uses TRBV29-1 with TRBJ2-5, with TRBD2 as a possible D gene (6 bases). Trimming shortened V by 3 bases and J by 4 bases, and 12 bases separated the two germline ends. The length of the CDR3 is 13 residues. The germline V gene has CDR1 SQVTM and CDR2 ANQGSEA. CDR3 DNA: TGCAGCGTTGATAGTCCCGGGAGAGAGACCCAGTACTTC. Translating it yields CSVDSPGRETQYF.

The V gene is TRBV20-1, the J gene TRBJ2-7; no clear D. Germline loops: CDR1 DFQATT, CDR2 SNEGSKA (reference sequence). V shed 0 bases and J shed 2 bases, with 11 bases lying between them. This CDR3 comprises 14 residues. The CDR3 here is CSAREDGRTYEQYF. CDR3 nucleotides: TGCAGTGCTAGAGAGGATGGACGGACCTACGAGCAGTACTTC.

This clonotype showed up just a few times. The chain couples TRBV5-1 to TRBJ2-2; 9 positions match TRBD2. Germline V gene lookup returns CDR1 SGHRS and CDR2 YFSETQ. This CDR3 comprises 14 residues. Unmatched junction bases numbered 5, after V lost 6 bases and J lost 5 bases. The CDR3 DNA follows: TGCGCCAGCACCATTAGCGGGAGTACCGGGGAGCTGTTTTTT. Translating gives CASTISGSTGELFF. Combining the CDR3 with reference TRBV5-1 and TRBJ2-2 gives the whole variable domain KAGVTQTPRYLIKTRGQQVTLSCSPISGHRSVSWYQQTPGQGLQFLFEYFSETQRNKGNFPGRFSGRQFSNSRSEMNVSTLELGDSALYLCASTISGSTGELFFGEGSRLTVL.

This clonotype was counted at least ten times. The rearrangement links TRBV20-1 to TRBJ1-2; D is perhaps TRBD1 (6 bases). Germline lookup yields CDR1 DFQATT and CDR2 SNEGSKA (reference sequence). The CDR3 is 13 residues long. Trimming took off 4 bases at V and 3 bases at J, with 12 bases between the two ends. For the CDR3, the DNA is TGCAGTGCTATTCAGGGGAGCTACTATGGCTACACCTTC. Its translation: CSAIQGSYYGYTF.

The chain has TRBV29-1 and TRBJ2-5, with a possible D match to TRBD1 (6 bases). V lost 7 bases and J 5 bases, leaving 14 bases between the germline ends. The CDR3 is 12 residues long. Germline values: CDR1 SQVTM, CDR2 ANQGSEA. In DNA form, the CDR3 reads TGCAGCGGGGGGCCCTACCCCGAGACCCAGTACTTC. Amino acids: CSGGPYPETQYF.

This chain uses TRBV12-5 with TRBJ2-7; D is possibly TRBD2 (5 bases). This CDR3 has 13 residues. The V gene lost 6 bases and the J gene lost 5 bases, with 14 bases spanning the gap. Germline V lookup: CDR1 LGHNT, CDR2 FRNRAP. CDR3 loop: CASGARDLNEQYF. Here the CDR3 DNA reads TGTGCTAGTGGAGCCCGGGATCTTAACGAGCAGTACTTC. Looking up the rest from reference TRBV12-5 and TRBJ2-7 gives the full variable domain: DARVTQTPRHKVTEMGQEVTMRCQPILGHNTVFWYRQTMMQGLELLAYFRNRAPLDDSGMPKDRFSAEMPDATLATLKIQPSEPRDSAVYFCASGARDLNEQYFGPGTRLTVT.

The rearrangement links TRBV20-1 to TRBJ2-5; 7 bases align to TRBD1. The CDR3 covers 19 residues. V was clipped by 5 bases and J by 1 base; unmatched bases: 22. The germline gives CDR1 DFQATT, CDR2 SNEGSKA (reference sequence). The CDR3: CSAWGLEGDSEGLQETQYF. In DNA form, the CDR3 reads TGCAGTGCTTGGGGTCTAGAAGGGGACAGCGAGGGGCTCCAAGAGACCCAGTACTTC.

This clonotype has just one count. The chain combines TRBV6-1 with TRBJ1-1; D possibly corresponds to TRBD1 (5 bases). The germline CDR1 and CDR2 sequences are MNHNS and SASEGT. This CDR3 is 14 amino acids long. Trimming took 7 bases from V and 9 from J, leaving 21 bases between them. CDR3 sequence (DNA): TGTGCCAGCATCGAACGTGGGGACCGAAGGAAAGCTTTCTTT. Protein: CASIERGDRRKAFF.

This clonotype has a count of ten or more. This chain's CDR3 is CASSPKWNQPQHF. The DNA for the CDR3 is TGTGCCAGCAGTCCCAAATGGAATCAGCCCCAGCATTTT. The chain uses TRBV2 and TRBJ1-5, with D hard to call. This CDR3 has 13 residues. The V gene lost 5 bases and the J gene lost 4 bases, with 9 bases spanning the gap. Germline V gene lookup returns CDR1 SNHLY and CDR2 FYNNEI.

This clonotype was recorded at least ten times. The V call is TRBV20-1, the J call TRBJ2-7, with D unresolved. The germline CDR1 and CDR2 sequences are DFQATT and SNEGSKA (reference sequence). The V and J ends lost 8 bases and 3 bases respectively, with 17 bases between them. The CDR3 covers 13 residues. The CDR3 region is CSWEDRLVYEQYF. Here the CDR3 DNA reads TGCAGTTGGGAAGATCGATTGGTCTACGAGCAGTACTTC.

The genes are TRBV11-2 and TRBJ2-7, with 7 positions matching TRBD2. Germline V CDR1 and CDR2: SGHAT, FQNNGV. The V and J ends lost 3 bases and 2 bases, in that order; junction bases with no gene match: 7. The CDR3 consists of 15 residues. The CDR3 DNA reads TGTGCCAGCAGCTTGCAGCGACTAGCCGCCTACGAGCAGTACTTC. Protein product: CASSLQRLAAYEQYF.

This clonotype was observed many times. V gene TRBV12-3 or TRBV12-4 combines with J gene TRBJ2-2; TRBD1 is a possible D gene (7 bases). This CDR3 region has 15 residues. Trimming shortened V by 3 bases and J by 7 bases, and 15 bases separated the two germline ends. The CDR3 is CASSFSTGRGGELFF. The DNA of the CDR3 is TGTGCCAGCAGTTTCTCGACAGGGCGGGGCGGGGAGCTGTTTTTT.

This clonotype was recorded many times. V and J are TRBV5-1 and TRBJ2-7; 10 bases line up with TRBD2. CDR1 SGHRS and CDR2 YFSETQ come from the germline V gene. This CDR3 spans 15 amino acids. The V and J ends lost 4 bases and 2 bases, in that order; junction bases with no gene match: 6. The CDR3 sequence: CASSPLSGRAYEQYF. CDR3 coding DNA: TGCGCCAGCAGCCCTCTAAGCGGGAGGGCCTACGAGCAGTACTTC.

Of note for this clonotype: A much larger clone lies a single base off, so this may be a read error. The genes are TRBV4-2 and TRBJ2-7; D perhaps matches TRBD1 (5 bases). The CDR3 runs 13 residues. The V gene's germline CDR1 is LGHNA and CDR2 YNFKEQ. The CDR3 DNA reads TGTGCCAACAGCCAAGGGGTCTACTACGAGCAGTACTTC. Protein: CANSQGVYYEQYF.

Many counts were recorded for this clonotype. This chain joins TRBV2 and TRBJ2-7; tentative D call: TRBD2 (6 bases). Trimming removed 5 bases from V and 3 bases from J, with 11 bases in between. CDR3 size: 13 residues. The V gene's germline CDR1 is SNHLY and CDR2 FYNNEI. The CDR3 reads CASSSGLSYEQYF. CDR3 nucleotides: TGTGCCAGCAGTTCGGGACTCAGCTACGAGCAGTACTTC. The whole variable domain, filled in from reference TRBV2 and TRBJ2-7, reads EPEVTQTPSHQVTQMGQEVILRCVPISNHLYFYWYRQILGQKVEFLVSFYNNEISEKSEIFDDQFSVERPDGSNFTLKIRSTKLEDSAMYFCASSSGLSYEQYFGPGTRLTVT.

In this sample, this clonotype turned up many times. This chain joins TRBV20-1 and TRBJ1-6; no definite D call. In germline, CDR1 is DFQATT, CDR2 SNEGSKA (reference sequence). V lost 2 bases to trimming and J lost 5 bases, with 7 bases between them. This CDR3 has 13 amino acids. CDR3 in amino acids: CSARSHNNSPLHF. The CDR3 DNA sequence: TGCAGTGCTAGAAGTCACAATAATTCACCCCTCCACTTT.

This clonotype was detected ten times or more. The chain recombines TRBV28 with TRBJ1-5; 7 positions agree with TRBD1. Germline trimming cut 4 bases from V and 6 bases from J; bases unmatched to any gene: 9. The length of the CDR3 is 15 residues. Germline loops: CDR1 MDHEN, CDR2 SYDVKM. CDR3 nucleotides: TGTGCCAGCAGTTCCTTCTCTCACAGGGGTCAGCCCCAGCATTTT. Its protein is CASSSFSHRGQPQHF.

This clonotype was seen many times. This clone may be a read error of a much larger clone one base away. V usage is TRBV4-2 and J usage is TRBJ2-7; 8 nucleotides align to TRBD1. The V and J ends lost 6 bases and 0 bases, in that order; junction bases with no gene match: 7. Germline V lookup: CDR1 LGHNA, CDR2 YNFKEQ. This CDR3 contains 15 residues. For the CDR3, the DNA is TGTGCCAGCAGTGACGGGGACAGGAGCTCCTACGAGCAGTACTTC. This sequence encodes CASSDGDRSSYEQYF.

The CDR3 reads CASSFIGQDWSFIGEQYF. The CDR3 nucleotides are TGTGCCAGCAGTTTTATCGGACAGGACTGGTCCTTCATTGGGGAGCAGTACTTC. J is TRBJ2-7 and V is TRBV28; 7 bases map to TRBD1. V trimming: 3 bases; J trimming: 7 bases; junction bases outside the gene matches: 21. The CDR3 has 18 amino acids. CDR1 is MDHEN and CDR2 is SYDVKM in the germline V gene.

The genes are TRBV6-2 or TRBV6-3 and TRBJ1-1, with no clear D. V gave up 5 bases and J gave up 6 bases, with 13 bases separating them. Looked up from germline, CDR1 is MNHEY and CDR2 is SVGEGT. This CDR3 comprises 13 residues. The CDR3 reads CASSVDSRAEAFF. DNA of the CDR3: TGTGCCAGCAGTGTTGACTCGCGGGCTGAAGCTTTCTTT.

This clonotype was found many times. This may be a read error: a much more frequent sequence differs by one nucleotide. J is TRBJ2-7 and V is TRBV28; the D gene could be TRBD1 or TRBD2 (5 bases each). Germline values: CDR1 MDHEN, CDR2 SYDVKM. The CDR3 sequence is 12 residues long. With 5 bases removed from V and 5 bases from J, the gap between germline ends came to 10 bases. Here the CDR3 reads CASSGGSDEQYF. In nucleotides, the CDR3 is TGTGCCAGCAGTGGGGGTTCGGACGAGCAGTACTTC.

V and J are TRBV12-3 or TRBV12-4 and TRBJ1-1; D remains unclear. The CDR3 contains 14 residues. Trimming stripped 5 bases from V and 1 base from J, with 11 bases between. The CDR3 loop reads CASSSWRGNTEAFF. The DNA of the CDR3 is TGTGCCAGCAGTAGCTGGCGAGGGAACACTGAAGCTTTCTTT.

This clonotype was recorded many times. The chain combines TRBV29-1 with TRBJ1-2; D not certain. This CDR3 region has 12 residues. Germline V gives CDR1 SQVTM, CDR2 ANQGSEA. V was trimmed by 3 bases and J by 3 bases, leaving 8 bases between them. As DNA, the CDR3 is TGCAGCGTTGATATGGGGTACTATGGCTACACCTTC. Translating gives CSVDMGYYGYTF.

This clonotype has ten or more counts. J is TRBJ1-5 and V is TRBV11-2, with TRBD1 matching 9 bases. This CDR3 spans 16 amino acids. The V gene's germline CDR1 is SGHAT and CDR2 FQNNGV. V was clipped by 1 base and J by 5 bases; unmatched bases: 6. The CDR3 DNA is TGTGCCAGCAGCTTAGTAGGGACAGGGCCGCATCAGCCCCAGCATTTT. Translated: CASSLVGTGPHQPQHF.

Many counts were recorded for this clonotype. Here the CDR3 reads CSARVLVAPYEQYF. In DNA, the CDR3 is TGCAGTGCTAGAGTTTTGGTGGCCCCCTACGAGCAGTACTTC. This chain links TRBV20-1 with TRBJ2-7; D remains ambiguous. The CDR3 length is 14 residues. V gave up 1 base and J gave up 2 bases, with 12 bases separating them. Germline loops: CDR1 DFQATT, CDR2 SNEGSKA (reference sequence).

In this sample, this clonotype turned up many times. The genes are TRBV20-1 and TRBJ1-1, with 8 bases aligning to TRBD1. The ends lost 2 bases at V and 3 bases at J; junction bases unmatched: 2. CDR1 is DFQATT, CDR2 SNEGSKA, per germline (reference sequence). The CDR3 runs 13 residues. Here the CDR3 reads CSARQGADTEAFF. In DNA, the CDR3 is TGCAGTGCTAGACAGGGGGCTGACACTGAAGCTTTCTTT.

In the case of this clonotype: Germline and junction disagree at one end, which may indicate a read error. The V and J genes are TRBV4-1 and TRBJ2-7; perhaps TRBD2 as D (6 bases). The germline V gene has CDR1 MGHRA and CDR2 YSYEKL. This CDR3 is 15 amino acids long. The CDR3, as DNA: TGCGCCACCAGCCAAGAGAGTCGGGGGTCCTACGAGCAGTACTTC. This sequence encodes CATSQESRGSYEQYF.